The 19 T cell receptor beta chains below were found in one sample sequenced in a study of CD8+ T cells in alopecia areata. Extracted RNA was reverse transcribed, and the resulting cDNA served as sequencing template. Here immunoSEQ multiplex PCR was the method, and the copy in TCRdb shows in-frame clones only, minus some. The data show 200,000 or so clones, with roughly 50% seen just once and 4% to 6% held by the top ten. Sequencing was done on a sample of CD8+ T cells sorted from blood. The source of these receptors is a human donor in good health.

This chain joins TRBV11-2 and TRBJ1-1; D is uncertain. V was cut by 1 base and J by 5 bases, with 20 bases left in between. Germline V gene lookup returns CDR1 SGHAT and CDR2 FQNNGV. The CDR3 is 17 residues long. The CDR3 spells CASSLGRSIIAGTEAFF. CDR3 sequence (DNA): TGTGCCAGCAGCTTAGGACGGAGCATTATCGCCGGGACTGAAGCTTTCTTT.

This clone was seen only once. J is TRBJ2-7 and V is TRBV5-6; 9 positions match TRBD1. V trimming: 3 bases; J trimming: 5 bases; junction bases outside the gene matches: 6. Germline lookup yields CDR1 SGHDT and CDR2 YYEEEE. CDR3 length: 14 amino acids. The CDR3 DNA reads TGTGCCAGCAGCTCCGGGACAGGGCTCAACGAGCAGTACTTC. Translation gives CASSSGTGLNEQYF. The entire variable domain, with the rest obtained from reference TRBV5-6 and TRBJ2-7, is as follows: DAGVTQSPTHLIKTRGQQVTLRCSPKSGHDTVSWYQQALGQGPQFIFQYYEEEERQRGNFPDRFSGHQFPNYSSELNVNALLLGDSALYLCASSSGTGLNEQYFGPGTRLTVT.

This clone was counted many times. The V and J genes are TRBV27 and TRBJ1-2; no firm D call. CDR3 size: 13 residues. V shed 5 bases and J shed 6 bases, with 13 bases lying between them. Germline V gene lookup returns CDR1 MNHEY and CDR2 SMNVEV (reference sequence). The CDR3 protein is CASSLTRSDGYTF. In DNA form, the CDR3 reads TGTGCCAGCAGTCTCACTCGCAGCGATGGCTACACCTTC.

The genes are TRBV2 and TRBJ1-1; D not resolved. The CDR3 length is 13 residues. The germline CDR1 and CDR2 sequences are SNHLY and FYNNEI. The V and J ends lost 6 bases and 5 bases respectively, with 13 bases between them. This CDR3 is CASRWIDGTEAFF. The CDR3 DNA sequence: TGTGCCAGCAGGTGGATAGACGGGACTGAAGCTTTCTTT.

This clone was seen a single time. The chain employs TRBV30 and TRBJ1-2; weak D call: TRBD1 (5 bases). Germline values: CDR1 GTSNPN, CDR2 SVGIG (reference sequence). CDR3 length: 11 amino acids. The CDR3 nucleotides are TGTAAGGCAGGGACGGCCTATGGCTACACCTTC. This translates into CKAGTAYGYTF.

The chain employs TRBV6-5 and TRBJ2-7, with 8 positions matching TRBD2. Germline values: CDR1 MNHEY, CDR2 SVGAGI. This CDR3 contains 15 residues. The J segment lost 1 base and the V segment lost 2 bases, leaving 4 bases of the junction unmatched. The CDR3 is CASSYVGGASYEQYF. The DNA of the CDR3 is TGTGCCAGCAGTTACGTCGGGGGGGCGTCCTACGAGCAGTACTTC.

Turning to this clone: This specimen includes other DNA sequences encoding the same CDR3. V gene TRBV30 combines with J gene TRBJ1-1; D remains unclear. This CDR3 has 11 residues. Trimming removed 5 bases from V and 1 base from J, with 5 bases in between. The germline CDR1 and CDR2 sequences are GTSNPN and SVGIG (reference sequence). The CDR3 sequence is CAWAGNTEAFF. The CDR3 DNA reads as TGTGCCTGGGCTGGGAACACTGAAGCTTTCTTT.

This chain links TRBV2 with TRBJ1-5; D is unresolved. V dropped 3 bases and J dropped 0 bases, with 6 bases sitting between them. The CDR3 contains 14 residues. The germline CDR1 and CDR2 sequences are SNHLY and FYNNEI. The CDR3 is CASSEYHSNQPQHF. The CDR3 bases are TGTGCCAGCAGTGAGTACCATAGCAATCAGCCCCAGCATTTT.

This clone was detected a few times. CDR3 nucleotides: TGTGCCTGGAGTCCCACACCGGAACTAGCGGTAGATACGCAGTATTTT. Translated, it gives CAWSPTPELAVDTQYF. The chain uses TRBV30 and TRBJ2-3, with 8 bases identical to TRBD2. Germline V gene lookup returns CDR1 GTSNPN and CDR2 SVGIG (reference sequence). V was clipped by 2 bases and J by 5 bases; unmatched bases: 12. The CDR3 extends over 16 amino acids.

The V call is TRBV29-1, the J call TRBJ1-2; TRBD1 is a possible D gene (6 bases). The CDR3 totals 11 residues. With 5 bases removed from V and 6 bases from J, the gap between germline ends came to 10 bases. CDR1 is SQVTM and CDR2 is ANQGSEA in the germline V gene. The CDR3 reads CSVRSGDGYTF. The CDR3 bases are TGCAGCGTTAGATCAGGGGATGGCTACACCTTC. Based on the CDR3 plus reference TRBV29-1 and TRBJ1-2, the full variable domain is SAVISQKPSRDICQRGTSLTIQCQVDSQVTMMFWYRQQPGQSLTLIATANQGSEATYESGFVIDKFPISRPNLTFSTLTVSNMSPEDSSIYLCSVRSGDGYTFGSGTRLTVV.

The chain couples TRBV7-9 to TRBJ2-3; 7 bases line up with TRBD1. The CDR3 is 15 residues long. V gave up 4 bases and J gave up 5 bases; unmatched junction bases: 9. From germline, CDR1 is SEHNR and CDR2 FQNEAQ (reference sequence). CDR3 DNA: TGTGCCAGCAGCTGGAAGTTGACAGGGCAAGATACGCAGTATTTT. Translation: CASSWKLTGQDTQYF.

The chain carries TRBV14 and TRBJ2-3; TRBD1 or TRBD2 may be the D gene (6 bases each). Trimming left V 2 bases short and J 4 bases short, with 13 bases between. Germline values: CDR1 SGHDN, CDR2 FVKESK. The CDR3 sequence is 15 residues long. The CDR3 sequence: CASSQWGAEADTQYF. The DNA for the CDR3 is TGTGCCAGCAGCCAATGGGGGGCTGAGGCAGATACGCAGTATTTT. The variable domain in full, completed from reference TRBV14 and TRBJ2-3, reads EAGVTQFPSHSVIEKGQTVTLRCDPISGHDNLYWYRRVMGKEIKFLLHFVKESKQDESGMPNNRFLAERTGGTYSTLKVQPAELEDSGVYFCASSQWGAEADTQYFGPGTRLTVL.

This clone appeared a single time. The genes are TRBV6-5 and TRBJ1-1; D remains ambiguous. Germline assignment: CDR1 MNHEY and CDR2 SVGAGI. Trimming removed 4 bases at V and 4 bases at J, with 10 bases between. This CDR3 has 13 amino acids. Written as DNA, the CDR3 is TGTGCCAGCAGTTCAGGCCCGGGCACTGAAGCTTTCTTT. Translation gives CASSSGPGTEAFF.

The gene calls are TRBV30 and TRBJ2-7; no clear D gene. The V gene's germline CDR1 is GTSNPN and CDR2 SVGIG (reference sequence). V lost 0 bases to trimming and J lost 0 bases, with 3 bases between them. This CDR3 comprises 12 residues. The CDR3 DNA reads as TGTGCCTGGAGTGTTTCCTCCTACGAGCAGTACTTC. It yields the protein CAWSVSSYEQYF.

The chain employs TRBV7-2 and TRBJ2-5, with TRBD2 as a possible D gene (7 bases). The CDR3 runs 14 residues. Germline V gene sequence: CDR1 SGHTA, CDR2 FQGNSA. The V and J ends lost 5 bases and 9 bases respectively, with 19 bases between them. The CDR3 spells CASSVGGPPGSQYF. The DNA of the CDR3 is TGTGCCAGCAGCGTCGGGGGGCCCCCTGGGTCCCAGTACTTC.

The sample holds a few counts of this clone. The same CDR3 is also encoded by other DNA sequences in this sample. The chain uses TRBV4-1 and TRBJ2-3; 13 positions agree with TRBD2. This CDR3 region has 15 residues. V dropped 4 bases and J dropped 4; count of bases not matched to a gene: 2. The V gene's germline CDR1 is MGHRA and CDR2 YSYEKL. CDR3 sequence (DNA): TGCGCCAGCAGCCGGACTAGCGGGGGTCCAGATACGCAGTATTTT. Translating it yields CASSRTSGGPDTQYF.

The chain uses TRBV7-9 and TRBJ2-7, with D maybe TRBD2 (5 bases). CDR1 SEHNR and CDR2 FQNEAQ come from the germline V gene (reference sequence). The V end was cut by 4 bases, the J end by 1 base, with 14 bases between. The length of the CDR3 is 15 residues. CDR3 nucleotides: TGTGCCAGCAGCTCCATCCGGTCGGGGTCCTACGAGCAGTACTTC. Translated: CASSSIRSGSYEQYF.

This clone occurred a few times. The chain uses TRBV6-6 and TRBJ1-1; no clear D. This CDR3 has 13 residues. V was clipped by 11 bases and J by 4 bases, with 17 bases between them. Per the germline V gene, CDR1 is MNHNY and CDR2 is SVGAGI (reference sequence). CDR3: CASEVMYGTEAFF. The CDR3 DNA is TGTGCCTCCGAGGTCATGTACGGCACTGAAGCTTTCTTT.

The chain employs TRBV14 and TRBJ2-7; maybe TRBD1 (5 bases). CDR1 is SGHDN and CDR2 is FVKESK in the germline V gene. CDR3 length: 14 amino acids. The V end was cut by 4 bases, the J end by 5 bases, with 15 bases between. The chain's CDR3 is CASSRRTGSNEQYF. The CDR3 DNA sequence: TGTGCCAGCAGCCGGAGAACAGGATCCAACGAGCAGTACTTC.